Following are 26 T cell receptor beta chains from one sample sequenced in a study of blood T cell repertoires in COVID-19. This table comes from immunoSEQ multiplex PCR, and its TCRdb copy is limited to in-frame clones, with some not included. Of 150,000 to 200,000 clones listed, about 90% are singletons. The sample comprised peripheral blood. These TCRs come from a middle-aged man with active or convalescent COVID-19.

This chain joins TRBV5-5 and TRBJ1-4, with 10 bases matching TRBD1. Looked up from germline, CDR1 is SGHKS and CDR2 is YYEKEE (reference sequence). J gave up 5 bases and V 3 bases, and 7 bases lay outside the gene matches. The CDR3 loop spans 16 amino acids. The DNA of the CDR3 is TGTGCCAGCAGCTCTAGGACGGGACAGGGGAATGAAAAACTGTTTTTT. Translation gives CASSSRTGQGNEKLFF.

In DNA form, the CDR3 reads TGTGCCAGCAGCTTAATACCAGCGGGGGGGCCGGCAGATACGCAGTATTTT. Translated: CASSLIPAGGPADTQYF. The chain is built from TRBV5-5 and TRBJ2-3; 10 bases map to TRBD2. The junction had 10 bases not matched to a gene; V was cut back by 2 bases and J by 4 bases. The CDR3 is 17 residues long. Germline-derived CDR1 and CDR2 are SGHKS and YYEKEE (reference sequence).

The CDR3 spells CASSGQGGDSPLHF. CDR3 DNA sequence: TGTGCCAGCAGTGGACAGGGTGGGGATTCACCCCTCCACTTT. This sequence joins TRBV11-2 and TRBJ1-6, with 8 bases aligning to TRBD1. Germline V gene sequence: CDR1 SGHAT, CDR2 FQNNGV. The CDR3 has 14 residues. The junction had 6 bases not matched to a gene; V was cut back by 6 bases and J by 8 bases.

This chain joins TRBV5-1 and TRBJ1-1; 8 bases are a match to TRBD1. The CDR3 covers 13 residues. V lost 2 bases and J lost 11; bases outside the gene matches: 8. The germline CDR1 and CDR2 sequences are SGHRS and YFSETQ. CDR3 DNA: TGCGCCAGCAGCTTAGAGGGGACAGGTGGCGCTTTCTTT. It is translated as CASSLEGTGGAFF.

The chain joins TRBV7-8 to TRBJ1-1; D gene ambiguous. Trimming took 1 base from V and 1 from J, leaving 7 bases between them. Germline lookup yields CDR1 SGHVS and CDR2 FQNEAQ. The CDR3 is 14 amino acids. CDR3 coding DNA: TGTGCCAGCAGCTTAGGGCACCAGAACACTGAAGCTTTCTTT. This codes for CASSLGHQNTEAFF.

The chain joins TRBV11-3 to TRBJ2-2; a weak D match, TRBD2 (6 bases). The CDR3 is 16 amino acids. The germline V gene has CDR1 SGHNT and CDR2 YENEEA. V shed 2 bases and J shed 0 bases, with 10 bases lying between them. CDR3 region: CASSLYGGANTGELFF. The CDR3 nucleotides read TGTGCCAGCAGCTTATATGGCGGGGCGAACACCGGGGAGCTGTTTTTT. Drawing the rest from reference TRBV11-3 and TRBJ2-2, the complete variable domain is EAGVVQSPRYKIIEKKQPVAFWCNPISGHNTLYWYLQNLGQGPELLIRYENEEAVDDSQLPKDRFSAERLKGVDSTLKIQPAELGDSAVYLCASSLYGGANTGELFFGEGSRLTVL.

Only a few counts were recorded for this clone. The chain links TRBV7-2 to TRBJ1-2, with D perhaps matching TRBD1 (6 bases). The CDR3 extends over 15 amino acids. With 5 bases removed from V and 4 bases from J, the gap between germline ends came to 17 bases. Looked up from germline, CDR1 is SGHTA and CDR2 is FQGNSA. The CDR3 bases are TGTGCCAGCAGCCCTACCGCGACAGGAAGCTATGGCTACACCTTC. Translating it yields CASSPTATGSYGYTF.

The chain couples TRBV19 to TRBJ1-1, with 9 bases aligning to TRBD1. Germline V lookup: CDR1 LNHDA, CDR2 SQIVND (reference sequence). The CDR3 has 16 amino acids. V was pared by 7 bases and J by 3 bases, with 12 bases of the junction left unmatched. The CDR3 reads CASTRPETGGHTEAFF. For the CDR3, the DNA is TGTGCCAGTACCCGCCCCGAGACAGGGGGACACACTGAAGCTTTCTTT.

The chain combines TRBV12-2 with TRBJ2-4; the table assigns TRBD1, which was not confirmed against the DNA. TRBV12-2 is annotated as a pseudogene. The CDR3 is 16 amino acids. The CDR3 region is CASRSYRWANKNIQYF. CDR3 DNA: TGTGCAAGTCGCTCCTACAGGTGGGCGAACAAAAACATTCAGTACTTC.

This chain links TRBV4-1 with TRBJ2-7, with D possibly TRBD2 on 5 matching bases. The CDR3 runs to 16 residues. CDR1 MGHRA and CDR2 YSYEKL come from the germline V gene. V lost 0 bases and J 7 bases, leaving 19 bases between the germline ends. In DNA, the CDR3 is TGCGCCAGCAGCCAAGAGGGTCCTACAATACCGGGGGAGCAGTACTTC. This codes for CASSQEGPTIPGEQYF.

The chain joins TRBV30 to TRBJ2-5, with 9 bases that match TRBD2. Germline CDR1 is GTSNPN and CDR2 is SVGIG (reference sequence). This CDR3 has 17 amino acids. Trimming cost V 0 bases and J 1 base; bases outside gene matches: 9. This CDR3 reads CAWSVLIAGGPQETQYF. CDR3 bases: TGTGCCTGGAGTGTACTGATTGCGGGGGGGCCCCAAGAGACCCAGTACTTC.

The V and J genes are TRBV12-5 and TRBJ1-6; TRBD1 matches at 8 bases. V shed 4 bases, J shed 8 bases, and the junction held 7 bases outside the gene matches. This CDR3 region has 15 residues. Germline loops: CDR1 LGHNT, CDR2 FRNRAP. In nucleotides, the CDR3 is TGTGCTAGTGGTTCGCAGACAGGGGTATATTCACCCCTCCACTTT. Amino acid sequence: CASGSQTGVYSPLHF.

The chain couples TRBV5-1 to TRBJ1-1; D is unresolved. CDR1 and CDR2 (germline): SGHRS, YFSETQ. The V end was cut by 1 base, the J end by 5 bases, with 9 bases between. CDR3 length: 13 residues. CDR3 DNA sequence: TGCGCCAGCAGCTTGAAGACGGAGACTGAAGCTTTCTTT. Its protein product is CASSLKTETEAFF.

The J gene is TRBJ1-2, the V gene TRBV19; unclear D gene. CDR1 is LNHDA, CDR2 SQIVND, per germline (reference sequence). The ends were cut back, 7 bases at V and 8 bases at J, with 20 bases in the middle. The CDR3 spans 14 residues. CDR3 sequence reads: CASTQIGDSRGYTF. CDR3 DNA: TGTGCCAGTACTCAAATCGGGGATAGTAGAGGCTACACCTTC.

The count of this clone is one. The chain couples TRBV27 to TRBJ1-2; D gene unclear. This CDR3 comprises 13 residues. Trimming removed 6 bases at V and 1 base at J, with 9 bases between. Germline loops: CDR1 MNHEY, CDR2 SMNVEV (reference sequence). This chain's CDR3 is CASRQRGNYGYTF. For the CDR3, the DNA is TGTGCCAGCAGACAACGGGGTAACTATGGCTACACCTTC.

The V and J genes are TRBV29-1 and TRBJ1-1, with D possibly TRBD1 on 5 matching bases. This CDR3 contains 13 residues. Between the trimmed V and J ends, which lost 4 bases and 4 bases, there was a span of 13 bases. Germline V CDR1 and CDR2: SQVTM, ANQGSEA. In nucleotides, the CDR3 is TGCAGCGTTGTAGGGGAGGTCGGCACTGAAGCTTTCTTT. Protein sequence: CSVVGEVGTEAFF.

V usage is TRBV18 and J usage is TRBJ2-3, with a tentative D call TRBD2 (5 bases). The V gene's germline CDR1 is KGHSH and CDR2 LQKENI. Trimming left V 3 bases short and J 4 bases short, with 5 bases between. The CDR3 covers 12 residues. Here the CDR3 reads CASSPEADTQYF. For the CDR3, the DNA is TGTGCCAGCTCACCGGAGGCAGATACGCAGTATTTT.

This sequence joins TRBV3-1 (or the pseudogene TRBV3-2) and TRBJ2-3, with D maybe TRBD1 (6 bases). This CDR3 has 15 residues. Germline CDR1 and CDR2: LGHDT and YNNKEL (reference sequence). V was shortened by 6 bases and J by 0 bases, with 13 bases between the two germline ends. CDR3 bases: TGTGCCAGCAGTTACACAGGGATAAGCACAGATACGCAGTATTTT. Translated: CASSYTGISTDTQYF.

For the CDR3, the DNA is TGTGCCAGCAGTTTATGGGGGGATAACTATGGCTACACCTTC. Amino acids: CASSLWGDNYGYTF. This chain joins TRBV27 and TRBJ1-2, with a tentative D call TRBD1 (5 bases). Germline values: CDR1 MNHEY, CDR2 SMNVEV (reference sequence). The CDR3 is made up of 14 amino acids. V lost 1 base and J 1 base, leaving 7 bases between the germline ends.

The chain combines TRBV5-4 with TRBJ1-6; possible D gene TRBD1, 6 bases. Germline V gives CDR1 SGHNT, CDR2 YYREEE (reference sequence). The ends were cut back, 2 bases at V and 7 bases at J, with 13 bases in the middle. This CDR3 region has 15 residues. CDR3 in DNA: TGTGCCAGCAGCTTTACGGGGGGCAGGAATTCACCCCTCCACTTT. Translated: CASSFTGGRNSPLHF.

The CDR3 here is CASSLAWGDGAGELFF. CDR3 sequence (DNA): TGTGCCAGCAGCTTAGCCTGGGGGGATGGGGCCGGGGAGCTGTTTTTT. The gene calls are TRBV7-8 and TRBJ2-2; the D gene is possibly TRBD2 (6 bases). Germline V gene lookup returns CDR1 SGHVS and CDR2 FQNEAQ. The CDR3 is 16 residues long. The V gene lost 0 bases and the J gene lost 6 bases, with 14 bases spanning the gap.

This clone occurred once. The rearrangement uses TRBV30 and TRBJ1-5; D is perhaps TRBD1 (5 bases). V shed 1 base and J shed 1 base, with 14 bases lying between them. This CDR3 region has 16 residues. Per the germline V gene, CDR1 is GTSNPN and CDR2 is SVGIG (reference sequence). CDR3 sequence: CAWSATGRGSNQPQHF. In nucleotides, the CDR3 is TGTGCCTGGAGTGCGACGGGGAGGGGCAGCAATCAGCCCCAGCATTTT.

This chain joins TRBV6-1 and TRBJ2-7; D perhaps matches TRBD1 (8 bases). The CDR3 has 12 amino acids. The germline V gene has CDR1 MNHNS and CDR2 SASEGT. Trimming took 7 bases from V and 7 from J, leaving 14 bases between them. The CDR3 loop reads CASNDRGGEQYF. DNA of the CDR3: TGTGCCAGCAACGACAGGGGAGGGGAGCAGTACTTC.

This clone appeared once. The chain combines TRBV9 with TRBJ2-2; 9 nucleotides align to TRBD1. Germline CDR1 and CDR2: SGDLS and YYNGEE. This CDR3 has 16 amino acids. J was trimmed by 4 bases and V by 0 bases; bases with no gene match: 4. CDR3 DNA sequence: TGTGCCAGCAGCGTAGGTGGGACAGGGTCCACCGGGGAGCTGTTTTTT. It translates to CASSVGGTGSTGELFF.

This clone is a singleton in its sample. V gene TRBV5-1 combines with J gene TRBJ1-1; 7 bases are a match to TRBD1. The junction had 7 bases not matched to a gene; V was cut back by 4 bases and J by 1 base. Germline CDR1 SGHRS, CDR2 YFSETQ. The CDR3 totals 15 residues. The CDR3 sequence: CASSRSTGPNTEAFF. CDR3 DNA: TGCGCCAGCAGCCGGTCGACAGGGCCGAACACTGAAGCTTTCTTT.

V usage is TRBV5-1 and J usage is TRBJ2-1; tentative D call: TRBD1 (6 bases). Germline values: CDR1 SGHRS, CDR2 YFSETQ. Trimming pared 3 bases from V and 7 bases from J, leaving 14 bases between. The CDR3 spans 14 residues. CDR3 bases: TGCGCCAGCAGCTGGCAGGACAGCAAGAATGAGCAGTTCTTC. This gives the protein CASSWQDSKNEQFF.